Below, one TCR beta chain is given with its context. The antigen is not known. 13 Jbeta primers and 60 Vbeta primers were used for the PCR. The assay was immunoSEQ multiplex PCR, and TCRdb's table has in-frame clones only and misses some. This table holds about 130,000 clones, 81% found once. All donors participated as healthy donors of bone marrow. These data belong to a study of cytomegalovirus exposure and HLA in healthy donors. Whole-study results and caveats: CMV antigen specificity was confirmed in vitro for three CMV-associated chains. In an earlier analysis, most TCR beta V segments were productive about 90% or about 30% of the time. As was reported, the HLA-A and HLA-B alleles of most subjects were accurately predicted from TCR beta sequences.

CDR1 is LNHNV and CDR2 is YYDKDF in the germline V gene (reference sequence). V lost 4 bases, J lost 3 bases, and 12 bases lay in between. This CDR3 has 15 residues. The TCR sequence derives from a man aged 18 to 35 in good health and CMV-seropositive. Sequences were obtained from PBMCs. V and J are TRBV15 and TRBJ1-4; D might be TRBD1 (6 bases). The CDR3 nucleotides are TGTGCCACCAGCAAAACAGGGACACCTAATGAAAAACTGTTTTTT. Amino acid sequence: CATSKTGTPNEKLFF.